Shown below are 3 T cell receptor beta chains from a single sample sequenced in a study of human thymus T cells. Only in-frame clones appear in the TCRdb table, and some are missing; sequencing was by immunoSEQ multiplex PCR. The data show approximately 71,000 clones, 85% to 95% seen once. Resected material from corrective heart surgery provided the thymus tissue analysed. Sequencing was carried out using thymus tissue. The receptors were gathered from a girl under three years old with a congenital heart defect but otherwise immunologically healthy.

The chain carries TRBV6-5 and TRBJ2-7, with unresolved D. The CDR3 loop spans 13 amino acids. CDR1 MNHEY and CDR2 SVGAGI come from the germline V gene. V dropped 6 bases and J dropped 4 bases, with 13 bases sitting between them. The CDR3 region has the DNA TGTGCCAGCAGGAGGATGGTAGGGTACGAGCAGTACTTC. Protein sequence: CASRRMVGYEQYF.

This chain connects TRBV7-9 to TRBJ2-7, with D possibly matching TRBD2 (5 bases). Trimming removed 5 bases at V and 5 bases at J, with 10 bases between. The CDR3 runs 12 residues. The germline gives CDR1 SEHNR, CDR2 FQNEAQ (reference sequence). CDR3 protein: CASSPGGDEQYF. The CDR3 DNA follows: TGTGCCAGCAGCCCTGGAGGCGACGAGCAGTACTTC.

This clone occurred once. The rearrangement links TRBV6-1 to TRBJ1-5; D is ambiguous. The CDR3 is 11 amino acids. Germline CDR1 and CDR2: MNHNS and SASEGT. V was pared by 1 base and J by 9 bases, with 4 bases between. The CDR3 sequence: CASSEDRPQHF. The CDR3 DNA follows: TGTGCCAGCAGTGAAGACAGGCCCCAGCATTTT.